These 23 T cell receptor beta chains were all obtained from the same sample, sequenced in a study of early T cells in non-severe SARS-CoV-2 infection. TCRdb ran MiXCR on the 5' RACE reads and lists one entry per CDR3 protein. The profile shows about 77,000 distinct CDR3 sequences, roughly 9.4% of them singletons. Sequencing was carried out using whole blood. The receptor source for this set is an adult who was a healthcare worker with PCR-confirmed SARS-CoV-2 infection or an uninfected control (not recorded which).

The table lists this clonotype with many counts. The genes are TRBV12-3 or TRBV12-4 and TRBJ2-3; TRBD2 agrees at 12 bases. Unmatched junction bases numbered 4, after V lost 7 bases and J lost 5 bases. The CDR3 contains 14 residues. The CDR3 protein is CASILGLAGDTQYF. The CDR3 region has the DNA TGTGCCAGCATCCTGGGACTAGCGGGAGATACGCAGTATTTT.

This clonotype was seen at least ten times. The chain uses TRBV9 and TRBJ1-3; 7 bases are shared with TRBD1. Germline V gives CDR1 SGDLS, CDR2 YYNGEE. V lost 3 bases and J lost 8; bases outside the gene matches: 8. This CDR3 is built from 14 residues. The CDR3: CASSGEDRLDTIYF. The CDR3 region has the DNA TGTGCCAGCAGCGGGGAGGACAGGTTGGACACCATATATTTT.

This clonotype was detected ten times or more. The chain employs TRBV30 and TRBJ1-2, with 10 bases identical to TRBD1. The J segment lost 2 bases and the V segment lost 7 bases, leaving 4 bases of the junction unmatched. The CDR3 spans 13 residues. Germline CDR1 and CDR2: GTSNPN and SVGIG (reference sequence). The CDR3 DNA reads TGTGCCTTCCGGGACAGGGGAAACTATGGCTACACCTTC. It codes for CAFRDRGNYGYTF.

This clonotype was seen at least ten times. The chain links TRBV3-1 to TRBJ1-6, with D possibly being TRBD1 (5 bases). CDR3 length equals 16 residues. Trimming stripped 4 bases from V and 9 bases from J, with 19 bases between. CDR1 and CDR2 from the germline V gene are LGHDT and YNNKEL (reference sequence). The CDR3 DNA is TGTGCCAGCAGCCCCTCCGGGGAATCTAGGGGTTCACCCCTCCACTTT. Its translation: CASSPSGESRGSPLHF.

The chain has TRBV6-6 and TRBJ1-1; D uncertain. V was clipped by 0 bases and J by 6 bases, with 8 bases between them. In germline, CDR1 is MNHNY, CDR2 SVGAGI (reference sequence). The CDR3 has 13 amino acids. DNA for the CDR3: TGTGCCAGCAGTTACTCGGGAGGTTCTGAAGCTTTCTTT. Its translation: CASSYSGGSEAFF.

The chain uses TRBV2 and TRBJ1-1, with 7 bases matching TRBD1. There are 15 residues in the CDR3. The germline V gene has CDR1 SNHLY and CDR2 FYNNEI. V dropped 5 bases and J dropped 6; count of bases not matched to a gene: 12. The CDR3 DNA follows: TGTGCCAGCAGTTCCTTGGGGGACAGCCTCTCTGAAGCTTTCTTT. Translating it yields CASSSLGDSLSEAFF.

This clonotype showed up many times. The chain is built from TRBV10-3 and TRBJ2-5; no clear D. This CDR3 contains 13 residues. Trimming removed 7 bases at V and 5 bases at J, with 14 bases between. Germline V gene lookup returns CDR1 ENHRY and CDR2 SYGVKD. The CDR3 DNA is TGTGCCATCAATAAGGATCTGGTGGAGACCCAGTACTTC. It specifies CAINKDLVETQYF.

This clonotype showed up many times. The rearrangement uses TRBV5-5 and TRBJ2-5, with a possible D match to TRBD1 (5 bases). CDR3 length: 14 residues. The germline V gene has CDR1 SGHKS and CDR2 YYEKEE (reference sequence). V was pared by 2 bases and J by 1 base, with 9 bases between. The CDR3 sequence is CASSLGAVQETQYF. The CDR3 DNA follows: TGTGCCAGCAGCTTAGGGGCAGTCCAAGAGACCCAGTACTTC.

A remark on this clonotype: A read error may be the cause here, since a much bigger clone is one base away. This chain joins TRBV7-9 and TRBJ2-1, with 9 bases that match TRBD2. The germline gives CDR1 SEHNR, CDR2 FQNEAQ (reference sequence). This CDR3 comprises 14 residues. The CDR3 spells CVSTQREVSNEQFF. The CDR3 nucleotides read TGTGTCAGCACCCAGCGGGAGGTCTCAAATGAGCAGTTCTTC.

This clonotype has at least ten counts. V gene TRBV5-1 combines with J gene TRBJ1-2; tentative D call: TRBD1 (5 bases). Germline V gene sequence: CDR1 SGHRS, CDR2 YFSETQ. V was trimmed by 4 bases and J by 3 bases, leaving 13 bases between them. This CDR3 is 14 amino acids long. CDR3 coding DNA: TGCGCCAGCAGCGCCGGTGGAGGGGACTATGGCTACACCTTC. Its protein product is CASSAGGGDYGYTF. The variable domain in full, with the rest retrieved from reference TRBV5-1 and TRBJ1-2, is KAGVTQTPRYLIKTRGQQVTLSCSPISGHRSVSWYQQTPGQGLQFLFEYFSETQRNKGNFPGRFSGRQFSNSRSEMNVSTLELGDSALYLCASSAGGGDYGYTFGSGTRLTVV.

The chain has TRBV10-3 and TRBJ2-5; D uncertain. Trimming shortened V by 7 bases and J by 4 bases, and 13 bases separated the two germline ends. The CDR3 contains 13 residues. CDR1 and CDR2 (germline): ENHRY, SYGVKD. CDR3 DNA: TGTGCCATCAATCCGGGTTCGGGAGAGACCCAGTACTTC. Translation gives CAINPGSGETQYF.

This clonotype was detected many times. The chain combines TRBV6-6 with TRBJ2-3; TRBD2 matches at 8 bases. V shed 1 base, J shed 3 bases, and the junction held 9 bases outside the gene matches. Germline V lookup: CDR1 MNHNY, CDR2 SVGAGI (reference sequence). The CDR3 is 17 residues long. The CDR3, as DNA: TGTGCCAGCAGTTACTTGTCGGGAGGGCCGAAAACAGATACGCAGTATTTT. Translating it yields CASSYLSGGPKTDTQYF.

This clonotype was detected a few times. The chain recombines TRBV2 with TRBJ2-7; the match to TRBD2 covers 7 bases. Trimming removed 3 bases from V and 1 base from J; junction bases left unmatched: 3. The CDR3 covers 14 residues. CDR1 and CDR2 (germline): SNHLY, FYNNEI. The CDR3 DNA reads TGTGCCAGCAGTGATCAGCGGGATTCCTACGAGCAGTACTTC. It translates to CASSDQRDSYEQYF.

This clonotype occurred many times. The chain has TRBV5-6 and TRBJ2-7; D gene ambiguous. V was cut by 1 base and J by 7 bases, with 6 bases left in between. The germline CDR1 and CDR2 sequences are SGHDT and YYEEEE. CDR3 length: 11 residues. The CDR3, as DNA: TGTGCCAGCAGCTTGCTGGGGGAGCAGTACTTC. Translation gives CASSLLGEQYF.

The chain has TRBV28 and TRBJ2-3, with D perhaps matching TRBD1 or TRBD2 (5 bases each). Germline-derived CDR1 and CDR2 are MDHEN and SYDVKM. Deletions cut 2 bases from V and 10 bases from J, with 16 bases between. The CDR3 loop spans 14 amino acids. The CDR3 coding sequence is TGTGCCAGCAGTTTAGAAGCTAATCGGGGCGCGCAGTATTTT. Residues: CASSLEANRGAQYF. The entire variable domain, with the rest obtained from reference TRBV28 and TRBJ2-3, is as follows: DVKVTQSSRYLVKRTGEKVFLECVQDMDHENMFWYRQDPGLGLRLIYFSYDVKMKEKGDIPEGYSVSREKKERFSLILESASTNQTSMYLCASSLEANRGAQYFGPGTRLTVL.

This clonotype came up a few times. Here the CDR3 reads CSARTYGPSKNIQYF. The CDR3 nucleotides read TGCAGTGCTAGGACTTACGGGCCCTCCAAAAACATTCAGTACTTC. The rearrangement uses TRBV20-1 and TRBJ2-4, with D hard to call. V was clipped by 3 bases and J by 2 bases, with 14 bases between them. The CDR3 has 15 residues. The germline gives CDR1 DFQATT, CDR2 SNEGSKA (reference sequence).

This clonotype was seen ten or more times. This sequence joins TRBV27 and TRBJ2-7; no firm D call. This CDR3 is 14 amino acids long. The germline gives CDR1 MNHEY, CDR2 SMNVEV (reference sequence). Trimming stripped 4 bases from V and 2 bases from J, with 12 bases between. The CDR3 nucleotides read TGTGCCAGCAGTTGGAAAGGGCTCGCCTACGAGCAGTACTTC. Protein: CASSWKGLAYEQYF.

The J gene is TRBJ1-1, the V gene TRBV6-5; TRBD1 agrees at 7 bases. Per the germline V gene, CDR1 is MNHEY and CDR2 is SVGAGI. The CDR3 contains 15 residues. With 8 bases clipped from V and 0 bases from J, the junction kept 9 bases outside the gene matches. This CDR3 is CASRRGRSVNTEAFF. The CDR3 nucleotides read TGTGCCAGCCGAAGGGGGCGGTCAGTGAACACTGAAGCTTTCTTT.

Many counts were recorded for this clonotype. This rearrangement joins TRBV7-2 to TRBJ2-7, with 11 bases matching TRBD2. The CDR3 spans 17 residues. Looked up from germline, CDR1 is SGHTA and CDR2 is FQGNSA. With V trimmed by 5 bases and J by 4 bases, 13 bases remained unmatched. The CDR3 bases are TGTGCCAGCAGCCCCCGCCCTCGCCTAGCGGGAGGATACGAGCAGTACTTC. Protein sequence: CASSPRPRLAGGYEQYF.

The rearrangement joins TRBV18 to TRBJ2-6, with 7 bases matching TRBD1. CDR1 is KGHSH and CDR2 is LQKENI in the germline V gene. Germline trimming cut 1 base from V and 0 bases from J; bases unmatched to any gene: 0. The CDR3 covers 16 residues. CDR3 nucleotides: TGTGCCAGCTCACCACAGGGGGCCTCTGGGGCCAACGTCCTGACTTTC. Its translation is CASSPQGASGANVLTF. Together with reference TRBV18 and TRBJ2-6, the CDR3 gives the full variable domain: NAGVMQNPRHLVRRRGQEARLRCSPMKGHSHVYWYRQLPEEGLKFMVYLQKENIIDESGMPKERFSAEFPKEGPSILRIQQVVRGDSAAYFCASSPQGASGANVLTFGAGSRLTVL.

This clonotype has a count of ten or more. The chain has TRBV10-3 and TRBJ2-3; 7 bases align to TRBD2. CDR3 length: 13 amino acids. Germline V gives CDR1 ENHRY, CDR2 SYGVKD. The V gene end was trimmed by 8 bases and the J gene end by 6 bases; junction bases not matched to a gene: 8. Written as DNA, the CDR3 is TGTGCCATCCTTGCAGCGGGAAAGGATACGCAGTATTTT. Translating gives CAILAAGKDTQYF.

This clonotype was observed a handful of times. This chain links TRBV5-1 with TRBJ2-1; 13 bases map to TRBD2. Per the germline V gene, CDR1 is SGHRS and CDR2 is YFSETQ. J lost 6 bases, V lost 4 bases, and 1 base had no gene match. This CDR3 has 14 residues. CDR3 region: CASSTSGRVNEQFF. CDR3 nucleotide sequence: TGCGCCAGCAGCACTAGCGGGAGGGTCAATGAGCAGTTCTTC.

This clonotype was seen a few times. The chain recombines TRBV20-1 with TRBJ2-7; D gene uncertain. Trimming removed 5 bases at V and 0 bases at J, with 14 bases between. This CDR3 spans 14 amino acids. Germline-derived CDR1 and CDR2 are DFQATT and SNEGSKA (reference sequence). CDR3 DNA: TGCAGTGCTGTTGGCAGGAAAATCTCCTACGAGCAGTACTTC. Amino acid sequence: CSAVGRKISYEQYF.